This entry is about one T cell receptor beta chain. Its antigen is still unknown. There are no base qualities to consult, and no much larger clone falls within one base. This specimen comes from a study of blood T cell repertoires in COVID-19 (dated by TCRdb to about 2020). Looking at the study overall: Samples covering the acute and convalescent phases of COVID-19 were provided by collaborators in the United States, Italy and Spain. The samples were drawn from the first 160 participants of the ongoing ImmuneRACE study and from some 1,300 subjects provided by 6 global collaborators. The repertoires were released in a freely available public database meant as a resource for research on the immune response to SARS-CoV-2. Where HLA class I and class II types were available, the types were taken from metadata supplied by the sample provider, not from assay-based typing. The material from the prospective study consisted of cDNA or gDNA derived from T cells, B-cell-depleted T cells, or PBMCs. The dataset comprised deeply sampled blood TCRbeta repertoires from subjects exposed to, actively infected with, or recovered from COVID-19. A de-identified subject ID, COVID-19 status, age in years and sex were almost always included in the sample metadata.

Whole blood was collected in K2EDTA tubes by collaborating institutions according to the institutions' own protocols. Collaborator samples were shipped for TCRbeta analysis as frozen whole blood, isolated PBMCs, or DNA extracted from either sample type. TCRbeta CDR3 regions were amplified from genomic DNA using the immunoSEQ Assay, a bias-controlled multiplex PCR. From the authors' description of their analysis: The number of nucleated cells in each sample was estimated from the amplification of reference gene primers within the assay. To quantify the absolute abundance of each unique TCRbeta CDR3 rearrangement, sequence reads were collapsed and filtered. For each sample, productive Simpson clonality was calculated by taking the square root of Simpson's diversity index across productive rearrangements. Drawn from immuneACCESS, this table holds only the in-frame rearrangements with V and J called that TCRdb kept. Clones are partly lost; checked studies trace under half to an unresolved V gene and leave the rest unexplained. Clone size and the V and J calls come from that table; the DNA yielded D and trimming. The sample profile shows some 330,000 clones; roughly 90% of them were found once. 3.5% to 4.5% of the sample goes to the ten largest clones.

Points the paper makes about the study in general: How much clinical and demographic metadata was included differed by source and by participant, and the metadata was provided uncurated.

Sequenced input: peripheral blood. The sequence came from a woman in her 50s with active or convalescent COVID-19.

CDR3 region: CASSLSGRGKETQYF. In nucleotides, the sequence is TGTGCCAGCAGCTTGAGTGGGCGCGGGAAAGAGACCCAGTACTTC. The V gene is TRBV5-4 and the J gene is TRBJ2-5; matching of 6 bases hints at TRBD2 as the D gene. CDR1 SGHNT and CDR2 YYREEE were looked up in the germline V gene (reference sequence). Counted from cysteine to phenylalanine, this CDR3 has 15 amino acids. Only the CDR3 DNA is retained, 45 bases long and in frame from the first base. Deletion took 1 base off V and 3 bases off J, with a span of 13 bases between the germline ends.